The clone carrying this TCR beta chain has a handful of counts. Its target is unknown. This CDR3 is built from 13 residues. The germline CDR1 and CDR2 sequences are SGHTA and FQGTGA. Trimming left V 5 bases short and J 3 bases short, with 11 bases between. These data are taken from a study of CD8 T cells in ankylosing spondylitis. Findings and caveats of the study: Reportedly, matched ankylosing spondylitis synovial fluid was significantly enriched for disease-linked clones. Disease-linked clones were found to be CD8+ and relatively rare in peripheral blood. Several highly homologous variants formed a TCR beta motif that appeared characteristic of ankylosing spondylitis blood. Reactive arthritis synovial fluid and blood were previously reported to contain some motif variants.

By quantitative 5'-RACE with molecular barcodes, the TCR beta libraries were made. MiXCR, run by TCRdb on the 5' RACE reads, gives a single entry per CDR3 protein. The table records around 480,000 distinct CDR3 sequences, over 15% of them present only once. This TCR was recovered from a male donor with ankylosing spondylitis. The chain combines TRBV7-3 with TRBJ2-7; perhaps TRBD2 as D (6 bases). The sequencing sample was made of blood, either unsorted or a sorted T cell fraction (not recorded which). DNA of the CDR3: TGTGCCAGCAGCCCGGACTACCTCTACGAGCAGTACTTC. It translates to CASSPDYLYEQYF.